This T cell receptor beta chain was obtained from a study of blood T cell repertoires in COVID-19. The CDR3 is 14 residues long. V was shortened by 4 bases and J by 0 bases, with 9 bases between the two germline ends. CDR1 SGHVS and CDR2 FQNEAQ come from the germline V gene. The protocol was immunoSEQ multiplex PCR, while the TCRdb copy is restricted to in-frame clones and leaves out a portion. The sample includes more than 200,000 clones, around 84% of them seen just once. Sequencing was done on a sample of peripheral blood. The gene calls are TRBV7-8 and TRBJ1-1; a possible D gene is TRBD1 (5 bases). The source is a woman in her fifties or sixties with COVID-19, enrolled during active disease. CDR3 sequence (DNA): TGTGCCAGCAGCTCGACGACAGTGAACACTGAAGCTTTCTTT. It specifies CASSSTTVNTEAFF. The variable domain in full, completed from reference TRBV7-8 and TRBJ1-1, reads GAGVSQSPRYKVAKRGQDVALRCDPISGHVSLFWYQQALGQGPEFLTYFQNEAQLDKSGLPSDRFFAERPEGSVSTLKIQRTQQEDSAVYLCASSSTTVNTEAFFGQGTRLTVV.